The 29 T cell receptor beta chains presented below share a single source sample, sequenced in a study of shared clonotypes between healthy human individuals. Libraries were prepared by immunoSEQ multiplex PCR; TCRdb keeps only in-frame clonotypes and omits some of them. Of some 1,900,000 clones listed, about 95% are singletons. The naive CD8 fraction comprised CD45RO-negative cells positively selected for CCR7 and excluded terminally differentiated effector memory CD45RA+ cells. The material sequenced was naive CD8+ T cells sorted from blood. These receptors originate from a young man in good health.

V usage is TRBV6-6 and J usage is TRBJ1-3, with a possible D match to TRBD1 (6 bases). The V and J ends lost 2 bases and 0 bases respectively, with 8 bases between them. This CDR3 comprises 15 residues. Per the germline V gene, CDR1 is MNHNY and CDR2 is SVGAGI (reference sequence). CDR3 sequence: CASSYADSSGNTIYF. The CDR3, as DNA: TGTGCCAGCAGTTACGCGGACAGCTCTGGAAACACCATATATTTT.

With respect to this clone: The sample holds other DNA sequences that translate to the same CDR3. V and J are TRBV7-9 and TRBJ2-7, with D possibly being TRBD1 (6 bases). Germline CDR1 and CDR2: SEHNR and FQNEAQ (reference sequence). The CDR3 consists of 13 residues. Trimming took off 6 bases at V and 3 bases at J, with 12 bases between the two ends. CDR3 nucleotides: TGTGCCAGCAGTTCAGGGGTGAACTACGAGCAGTACTTC. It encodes CASSSGVNYEQYF.

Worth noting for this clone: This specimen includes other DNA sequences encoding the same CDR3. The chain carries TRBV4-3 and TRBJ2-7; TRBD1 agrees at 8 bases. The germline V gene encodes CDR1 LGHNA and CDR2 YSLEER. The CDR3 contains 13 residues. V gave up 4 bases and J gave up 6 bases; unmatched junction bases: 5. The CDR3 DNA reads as TGCGCCAGCAGCCCTGGACAGGGCGGCGAGCAGTACTTC. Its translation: CASSPGQGGEQYF.

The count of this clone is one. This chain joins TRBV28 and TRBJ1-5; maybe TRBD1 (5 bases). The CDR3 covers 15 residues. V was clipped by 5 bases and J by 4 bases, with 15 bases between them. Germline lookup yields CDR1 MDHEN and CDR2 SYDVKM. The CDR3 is CASSVGGGPNQPQHF. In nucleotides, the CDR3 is TGTGCCAGCAGTGTGGGCGGGGGACCTAATCAGCCCCAGCATTTT.

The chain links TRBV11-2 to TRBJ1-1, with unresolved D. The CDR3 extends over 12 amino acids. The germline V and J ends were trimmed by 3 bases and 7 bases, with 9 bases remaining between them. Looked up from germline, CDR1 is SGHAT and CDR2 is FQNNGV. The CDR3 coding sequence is TGTGCCAGCAGCTTGGTCTTTGTTGAAGCTTTCTTT. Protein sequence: CASSLVFVEAFF.

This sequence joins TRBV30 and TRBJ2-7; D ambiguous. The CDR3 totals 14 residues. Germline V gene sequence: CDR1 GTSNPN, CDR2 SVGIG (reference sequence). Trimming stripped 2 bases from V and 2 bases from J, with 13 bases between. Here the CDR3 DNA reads TGTGCCTGGAGTCCCCTGAATGGGGCCTACGAGCAGTACTTC. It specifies CAWSPLNGAYEQYF.

In DNA form, the CDR3 reads TGCGCCAGCAGCCCGTTAGCGGGGGGCCGGTACGAGCAGTACTTC. This sequence encodes CASSPLAGGRYEQYF. The chain combines TRBV4-1 with TRBJ2-7; 10 nucleotides match TRBD2. This CDR3 contains 15 residues. Germline V CDR1 and CDR2: MGHRA, YSYEKL. V shed 4 bases, J shed 4 bases, and the junction held 7 bases outside the gene matches.

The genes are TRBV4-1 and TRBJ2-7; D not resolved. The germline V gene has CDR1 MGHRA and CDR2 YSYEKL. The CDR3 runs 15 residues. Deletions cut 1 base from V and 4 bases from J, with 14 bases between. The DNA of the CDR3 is TGCGCCAGCAGCCAAGTTTTGGGATCCCTGTACGAGCAGTACTTC. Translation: CASSQVLGSLYEQYF.

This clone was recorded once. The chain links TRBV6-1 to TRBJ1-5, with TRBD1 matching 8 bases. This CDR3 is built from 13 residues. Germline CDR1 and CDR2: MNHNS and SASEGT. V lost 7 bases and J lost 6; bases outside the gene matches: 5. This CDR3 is CASIGQGTQPQHF. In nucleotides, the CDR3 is TGTGCCAGCATTGGACAGGGTACTCAGCCCCAGCATTTT.

The DNA for the CDR3 is TGTGCCAGCAGTTTACGACTAGCGGGAGTGGAGACCCAGTACTTC. This gives the protein CASSLRLAGVETQYF. The chain recombines TRBV27 with TRBJ2-5; 12 nucleotides align to TRBD2. With 2 bases clipped from V and 5 bases from J, the junction kept 3 bases outside the gene matches. Germline-derived CDR1 and CDR2 are MNHEY and SMNVEV (reference sequence). The CDR3 sequence is 15 residues long.

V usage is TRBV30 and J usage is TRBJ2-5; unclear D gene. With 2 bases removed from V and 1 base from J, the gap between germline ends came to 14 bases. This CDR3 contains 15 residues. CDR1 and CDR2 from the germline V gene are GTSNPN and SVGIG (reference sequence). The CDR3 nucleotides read TGTGCCTGGAGTCATGGCATCGGCATCCAAGAGACCCAGTACTTC. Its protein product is CAWSHGIGIQETQYF.

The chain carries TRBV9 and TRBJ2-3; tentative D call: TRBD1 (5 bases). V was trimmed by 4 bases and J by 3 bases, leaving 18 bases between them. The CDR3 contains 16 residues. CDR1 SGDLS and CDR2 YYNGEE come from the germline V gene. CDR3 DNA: TGTGCCAGCAGCTCCGGCGACAGCGTGTTTACAGATACGCAGTATTTT. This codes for CASSSGDSVFTDTQYF. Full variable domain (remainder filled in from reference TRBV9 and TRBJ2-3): DSGVTQTPKHLITATGQRVTLRCSPRSGDLSVYWYQQSLDQGLQFLIQYYNGEERAKGNILERFSAQQFPDLHSELNLSSLELGDSALYFCASSSGDSVFTDTQYFGPGTRLTVL.

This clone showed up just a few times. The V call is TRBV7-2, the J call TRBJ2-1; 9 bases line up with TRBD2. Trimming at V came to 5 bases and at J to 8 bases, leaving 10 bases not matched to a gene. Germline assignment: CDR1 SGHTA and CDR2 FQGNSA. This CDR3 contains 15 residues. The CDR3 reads CASSPRGGINDEQFF. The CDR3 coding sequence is TGTGCCAGCAGCCCGCGGGGGGGCATTAATGATGAGCAGTTCTTC.

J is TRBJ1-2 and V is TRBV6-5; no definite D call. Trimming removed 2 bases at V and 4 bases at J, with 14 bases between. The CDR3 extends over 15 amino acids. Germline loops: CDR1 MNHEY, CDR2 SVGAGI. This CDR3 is CASSYGWAASYGYTF. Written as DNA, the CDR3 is TGTGCCAGCAGTTACGGCTGGGCAGCCTCCTATGGCTACACCTTC.

This CDR3 is CASVGTGEGNEQFF. For the CDR3, the DNA is TGTGCCAGCGTAGGGACAGGGGAGGGCAATGAGCAGTTCTTC. The chain uses TRBV6-5 and TRBJ2-1; 10 bases line up with TRBD1. Germline CDR1 is MNHEY and CDR2 is SVGAGI. The CDR3 length is 14 residues. The ends lost 8 bases at V and 6 bases at J; junction bases unmatched: 7.

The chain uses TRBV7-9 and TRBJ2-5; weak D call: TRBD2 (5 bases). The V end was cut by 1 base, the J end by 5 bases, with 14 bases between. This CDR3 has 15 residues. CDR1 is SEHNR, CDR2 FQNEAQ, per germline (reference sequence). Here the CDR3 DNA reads TGTGCCAGCAGCTTAGGGACGGACGGCGGGGAGACCCAGTACTTC. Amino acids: CASSLGTDGGETQYF.

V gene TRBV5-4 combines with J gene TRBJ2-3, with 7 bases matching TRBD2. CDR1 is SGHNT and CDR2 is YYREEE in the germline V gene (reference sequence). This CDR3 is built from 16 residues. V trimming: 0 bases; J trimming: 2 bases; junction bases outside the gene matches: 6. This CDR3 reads CASSLVLAAATDTQYF. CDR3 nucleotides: TGTGCCAGCAGCTTGGTTCTAGCGGCGGCCACAGATACGCAGTATTTT.

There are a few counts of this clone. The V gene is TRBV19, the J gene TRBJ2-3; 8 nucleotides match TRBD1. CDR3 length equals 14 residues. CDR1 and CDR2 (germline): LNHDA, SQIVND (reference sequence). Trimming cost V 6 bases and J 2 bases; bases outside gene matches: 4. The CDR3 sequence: CASRSDRDTDTQYF. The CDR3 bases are TGTGCCAGTAGGTCGGACAGGGACACAGATACGCAGTATTTT.

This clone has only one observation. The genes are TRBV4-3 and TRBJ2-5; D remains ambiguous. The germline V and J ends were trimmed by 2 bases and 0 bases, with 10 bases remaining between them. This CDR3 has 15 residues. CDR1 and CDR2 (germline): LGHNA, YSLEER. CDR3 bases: TGCGCCAGCAGCCAAAGCCTAGGGTACCAAGAGACCCAGTACTTC. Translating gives CASSQSLGYQETQYF.

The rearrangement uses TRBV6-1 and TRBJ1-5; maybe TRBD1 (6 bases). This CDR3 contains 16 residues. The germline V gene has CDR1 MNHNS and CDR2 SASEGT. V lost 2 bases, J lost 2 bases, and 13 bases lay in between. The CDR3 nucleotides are TGTGCCAGCAGTGAATGGGAGGGGGAGGGCAATCAGCCCCAGCATTTT. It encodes CASSEWEGEGNQPQHF.

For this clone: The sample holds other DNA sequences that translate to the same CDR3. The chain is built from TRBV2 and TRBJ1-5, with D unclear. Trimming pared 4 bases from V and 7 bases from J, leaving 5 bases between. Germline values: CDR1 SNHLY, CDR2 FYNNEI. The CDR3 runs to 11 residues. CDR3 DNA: TGTGCCAGCAGTGTGGGGCAGCCCCAGCATTTT. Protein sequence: CASSVGQPQHF.

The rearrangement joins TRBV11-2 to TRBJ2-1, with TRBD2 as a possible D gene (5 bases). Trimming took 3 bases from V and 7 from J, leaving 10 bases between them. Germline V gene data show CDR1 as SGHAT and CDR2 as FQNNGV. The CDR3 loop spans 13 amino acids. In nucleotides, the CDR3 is TGTGCCAGCAGCTTCGGACTCATGAATGAGCAGTTCTTC. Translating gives CASSFGLMNEQFF.

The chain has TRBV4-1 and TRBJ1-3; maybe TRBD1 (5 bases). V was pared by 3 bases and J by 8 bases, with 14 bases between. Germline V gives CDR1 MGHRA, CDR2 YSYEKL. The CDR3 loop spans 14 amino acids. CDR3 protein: CASSHGTGSDTIYF. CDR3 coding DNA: TGCGCCAGCAGCCACGGGACTGGGTCGGACACCATATATTTT.

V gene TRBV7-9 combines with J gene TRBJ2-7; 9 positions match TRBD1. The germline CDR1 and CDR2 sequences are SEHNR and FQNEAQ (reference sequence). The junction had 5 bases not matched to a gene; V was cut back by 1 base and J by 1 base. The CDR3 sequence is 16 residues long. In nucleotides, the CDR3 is TGTGCCAGCAGCTTAGTGGGGGGGACAGGGTCCTACGAGCAGTACTTC. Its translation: CASSLVGGTGSYEQYF.

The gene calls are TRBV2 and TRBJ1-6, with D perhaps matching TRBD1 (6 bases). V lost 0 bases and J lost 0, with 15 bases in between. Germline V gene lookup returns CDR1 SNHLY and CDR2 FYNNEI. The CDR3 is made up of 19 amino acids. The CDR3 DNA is TGTGCCAGCAGTGAAGCGCACGGAACAGGGAGCTCCTATAATTCACCCCTCCACTTT. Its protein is CASSEAHGTGSSYNSPLHF.

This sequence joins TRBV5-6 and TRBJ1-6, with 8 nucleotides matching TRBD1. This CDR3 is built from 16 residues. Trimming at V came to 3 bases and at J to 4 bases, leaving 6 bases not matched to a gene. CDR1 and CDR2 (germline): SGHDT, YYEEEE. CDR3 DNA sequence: TGTGCCAGCAGCTGGGTCCGGGACAGGTATAATTCACCCCTCCACTTT. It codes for CASSWVRDRYNSPLHF. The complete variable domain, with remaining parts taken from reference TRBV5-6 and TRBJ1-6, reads DAGVTQSPTHLIKTRGQQVTLRCSPKSGHDTVSWYQQALGQGPQFIFQYYEEEERQRGNFPDRFSGHQFPNYSSELNVNALLLGDSALYLCASSWVRDRYNSPLHFGNGTRLTVT.

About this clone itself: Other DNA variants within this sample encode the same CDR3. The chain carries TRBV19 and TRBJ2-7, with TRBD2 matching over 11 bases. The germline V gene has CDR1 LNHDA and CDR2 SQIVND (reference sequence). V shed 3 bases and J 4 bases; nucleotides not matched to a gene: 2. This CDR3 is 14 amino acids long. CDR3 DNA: TGTGCCAGTAGTATCGGGACTAGCGGTTACGAGCAGTACTTC. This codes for CASSIGTSGYEQYF. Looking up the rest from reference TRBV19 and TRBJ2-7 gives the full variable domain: DGGITQSPKYLFRKEGQNVTLSCEQNLNHDAMYWYRQDPGQGLRLIYYSQIVNDFQKGDIAEGYSVSREKKESFPLTVTSAQKNPTAFYLCASSIGTSGYEQYFGPGTRLTVT.

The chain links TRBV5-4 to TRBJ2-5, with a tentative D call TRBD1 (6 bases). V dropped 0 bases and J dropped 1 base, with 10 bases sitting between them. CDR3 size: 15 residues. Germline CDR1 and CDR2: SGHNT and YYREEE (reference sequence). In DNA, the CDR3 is TGTGCCAGCAGCTTGGTTGGGGGCCCCCAAGAGACCCAGTACTTC. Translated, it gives CASSLVGGPQETQYF.

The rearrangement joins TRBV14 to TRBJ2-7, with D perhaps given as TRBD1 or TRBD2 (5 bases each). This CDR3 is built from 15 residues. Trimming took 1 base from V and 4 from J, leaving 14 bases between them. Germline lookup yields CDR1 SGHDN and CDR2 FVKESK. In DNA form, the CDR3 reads TGTGCCAGCAGCCAAGGACAGCTAGCCTTTTACGAGCAGTACTTC. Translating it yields CASSQGQLAFYEQYF.